This T cell receptor (beta chain) was sequenced for a study of T cell responses to AZD1222 COVID-19 vaccine. General study findings and limits: Repertoires were collected only later (after the peak T cell response had occurred). Reports indicate that nearly half of spike-specific TCRs are directed at unmutated variant regions. Compared with day 0, the breadth and depth of the Spike-specific TCR repertoire rose significantly after two doses of AZD1222.

This CDR3 contains 17 residues. Germline CDR1 is SGHKS and CDR2 is YYEKEE (reference sequence). With 2 bases removed from V and 0 bases from J, the gap between germline ends came to 15 bases. The protocol was immunoSEQ multiplex PCR, while the TCRdb copy is restricted to in-frame clones and leaves out a portion. The sample includes over 70,000 clones, 70% to 80% of them seen just once. As for this clone: Its target is not known.

This rearrangement joins TRBV5-5 to TRBJ1-3; D is ambiguous. The sequenced sample was peripheral blood, obtained 28 days after the second dose of the MenACWY control vaccine. This clonotype was obtained from an adult who received the MenACWY meningococcal vaccine as a control. The CDR3 reads CASSLSRSALSGNTIYF. The CDR3 region has the DNA TGTGCCAGCAGCTTAAGTCGGAGCGCCCTCTCTGGAAACACCATATATTTT. Combining the CDR3 with reference TRBV5-5 and TRBJ1-3 gives the whole variable domain DAGVTQSPTHLIKTRGQQVTLRCSPISGHKSVSWYQQVLGQGPQFIFQYYEKEERGRGNFPDRFSARQFPNYSSELNVNALLLGDSALYLCASSLSRSALSGNTIYFGEGSWLTVV.